The entry below describes one T cell receptor beta chain. The antigen remains undetermined. The source of the sample is a study of PD-1 blockade in classical Hodgkin lymphoma. General study results and limits: Repertoire differences lack defined causes, possibly disease activity or prior therapy. Newly diagnosed patients had baseline TCR diversity that was reportedly lower than that of healthy donors. Significantly greater TCR diversity emerged by C4D1 in CD4+ cells but not CD8+ cells.

Relapse was seen in all patients after autologous stem cell transplantation, and brentuximab vedotin exposure was variable. The patients, who had relapsed/refractory classical Hodgkin lymphoma, achieved best responses of complete response, partial response or progressive disease. Method: immunoSEQ multiplex PCR; TCRdb's copy keeps in-frame clones and lacks some. The sample has over 20,000 clones, over 60% seen once. This CDR3 has 14 residues. V was trimmed by 3 bases and J by 4 bases, leaving 14 bases between them. The V gene's germline CDR1 is SGHRS and CDR2 YFSETQ. The clonotype originates from a human donor with classical Hodgkin lymphoma. This specimen was peripheral blood mononuclear cells (PBMCs), taken before the second cycle of nivolumab. V usage is TRBV5-1 and J usage is TRBJ2-7; D is uncertain. As DNA, the CDR3 is TGCGCCAGCAGCTACGGAGTCTCCGATTACGAGCAGTACTTC. Encoded protein: CASSYGVSDYEQYF. Variable domain in full (rest from reference TRBV5-1 and TRBJ2-7): KAGVTQTPRYLIKTRGQQVTLSCSPISGHRSVSWYQQTPGQGLQFLFEYFSETQRNKGNFPGRFSGRQFSNSRSEMNVSTLELGDSALYLCASSYGVSDYEQYFGPGTRLTVT.